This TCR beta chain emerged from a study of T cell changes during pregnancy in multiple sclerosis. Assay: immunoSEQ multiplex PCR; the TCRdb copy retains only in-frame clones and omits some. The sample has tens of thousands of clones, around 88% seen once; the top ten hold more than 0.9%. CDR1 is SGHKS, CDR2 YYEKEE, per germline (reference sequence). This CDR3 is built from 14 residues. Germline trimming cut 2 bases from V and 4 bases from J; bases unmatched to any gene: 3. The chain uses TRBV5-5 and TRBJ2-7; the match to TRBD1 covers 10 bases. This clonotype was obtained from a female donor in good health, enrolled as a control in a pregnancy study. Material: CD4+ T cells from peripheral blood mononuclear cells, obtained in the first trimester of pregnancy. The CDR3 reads CASSFRDRGYEQYF. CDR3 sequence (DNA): TGTGCCAGCAGCTTCCGGGACAGGGGTTACGAGCAGTACTTC.